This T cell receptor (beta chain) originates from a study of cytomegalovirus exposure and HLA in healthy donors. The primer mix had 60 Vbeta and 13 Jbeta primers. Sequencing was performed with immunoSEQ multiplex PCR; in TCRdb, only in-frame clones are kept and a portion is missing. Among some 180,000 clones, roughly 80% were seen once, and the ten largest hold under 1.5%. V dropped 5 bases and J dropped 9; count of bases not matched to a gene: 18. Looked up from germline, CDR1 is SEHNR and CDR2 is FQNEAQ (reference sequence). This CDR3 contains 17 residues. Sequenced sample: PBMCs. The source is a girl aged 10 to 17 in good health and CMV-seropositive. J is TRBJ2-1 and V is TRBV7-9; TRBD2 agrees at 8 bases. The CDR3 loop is CASSTGTRGLREGEQFF. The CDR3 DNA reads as TGTGCCAGCAGCACCGGGACTAGGGGACTCCGGGAGGGTGAGCAGTTCTTC. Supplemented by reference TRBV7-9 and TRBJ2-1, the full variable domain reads DTGVSQNPRHKITKRGQNVTFRCDPISEHNRLYWYRQTLGQGPEFLTYFQNEAQLEKSRLLSDRFSAERPKGSFSTLEIQRTEQGDSAMYLCASSTGTRGLREGEQFFGPGTRLTVL.